This passage covers 3 T cell receptor beta chains from one sample sequenced in a study of post-analysis software for immune sequencing data. The TCR beta cDNA libraries carried unique molecular identifiers. TCRdb used MiXCR to reprocess the PCR reads, holding one entry per CDR3 protein. The top ten hold 4% to 5% of the sample, which has about 770,000 distinct CDR3 sequences, roughly 46% seen once. General study points: Four or five TRBV segments occurring more often in patients than controls included TRBV5-6, TRBV5-1 and TRBV20-1.

For these TCRs, the target antigens are not known. Sequencing was done on a sample of blood. The receptors were gathered from a girl under 18 with multiple sclerosis.

The rearrangement uses TRBV20-1 and TRBJ2-7, with TRBD2 identical over 10 bases. In germline, CDR1 is DFQATT, CDR2 SNEGSKA (reference sequence). The CDR3 length is 16 residues. V gave up 3 bases and J gave up 3 bases; unmatched junction bases: 11. CDR3 loop: CSARDGGLAAHYEQYF. The CDR3 region has the DNA TGCAGTGCTAGGGATGGAGGACTAGCGGCTCACTACGAGCAGTACTTC.

The J gene is TRBJ2-3, the V gene TRBV7-9, with a tentative D call TRBD2 (5 bases). This CDR3 comprises 14 residues. From germline, CDR1 is SEHNR and CDR2 FQNEAQ (reference sequence). Trimming removed 5 bases at V and 4 bases at J, with 13 bases between. CDR3 protein: CASSPGLSADTQYF. Written as DNA, the CDR3 is TGTGCCAGCAGCCCGGGGTTATCGGCAGATACGCAGTATTTT.

This chain links TRBV15 with TRBJ1-2; D perhaps matches TRBD1 (6 bases). V was pared by 5 bases and J by 4 bases, with 14 bases between. Per the germline V gene, CDR1 is LNHNV and CDR2 is YYDKDF (reference sequence). The CDR3 extends over 14 amino acids. The CDR3 DNA follows: TGTGCCACCAGCCCTGCGGGGGCTTTCTATGGCTACACCTTC. Encoded protein: CATSPAGAFYGYTF.